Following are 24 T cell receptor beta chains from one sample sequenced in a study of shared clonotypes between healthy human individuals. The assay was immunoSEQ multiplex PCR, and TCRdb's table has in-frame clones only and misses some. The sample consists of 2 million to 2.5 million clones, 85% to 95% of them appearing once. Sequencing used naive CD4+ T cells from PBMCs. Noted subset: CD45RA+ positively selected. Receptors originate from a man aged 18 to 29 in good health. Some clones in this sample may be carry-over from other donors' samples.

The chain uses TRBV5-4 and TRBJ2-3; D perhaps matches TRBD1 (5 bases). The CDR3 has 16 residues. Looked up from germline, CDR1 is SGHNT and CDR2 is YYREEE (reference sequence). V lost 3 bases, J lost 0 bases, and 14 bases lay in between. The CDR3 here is CASSSPTAPSTDTQYF. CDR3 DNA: TGTGCCAGCAGCTCACCGACAGCACCTAGCACAGATACGCAGTATTTT.

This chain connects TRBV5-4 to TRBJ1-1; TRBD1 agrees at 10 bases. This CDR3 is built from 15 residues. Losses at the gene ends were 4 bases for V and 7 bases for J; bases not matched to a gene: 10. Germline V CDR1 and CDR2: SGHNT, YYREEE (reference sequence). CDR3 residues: CASSLGQGTRFEAFF. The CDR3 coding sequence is TGTGCCAGCAGCCTGGGACAGGGGACACGCTTTGAAGCTTTCTTT. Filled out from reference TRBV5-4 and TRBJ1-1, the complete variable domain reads ETGVTQSPTHLIKTRGQQVTLRCSSQSGHNTVSWYQQALGQGPQFIFQYYREEENGRGNFPPRFSGLQFPNYSSELNVNALELDDSALYLCASSLGQGTRFEAFFGQGTRLTVV.

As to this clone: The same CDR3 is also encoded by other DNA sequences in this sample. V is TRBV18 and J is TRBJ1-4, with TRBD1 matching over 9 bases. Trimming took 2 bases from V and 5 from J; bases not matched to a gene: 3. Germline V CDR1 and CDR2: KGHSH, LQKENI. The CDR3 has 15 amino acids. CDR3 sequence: CASSPRTGDNEKLFF. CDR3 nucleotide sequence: TGTGCCAGCTCACCAAGGACAGGGGACAATGAAAAACTGTTTTTT.

This CDR3 reads CASTLSSGANVLTF. The CDR3 DNA reads as TGTGCCAGTACTCTGAGCTCTGGGGCCAACGTCCTGACTTTC. The chain combines TRBV19 with TRBJ2-6; no clear D gene. V was clipped by 7 bases and J by 0 bases, with 7 bases between them. The CDR3 contains 14 residues. Germline V gene lookup returns CDR1 LNHDA and CDR2 SQIVND (reference sequence).

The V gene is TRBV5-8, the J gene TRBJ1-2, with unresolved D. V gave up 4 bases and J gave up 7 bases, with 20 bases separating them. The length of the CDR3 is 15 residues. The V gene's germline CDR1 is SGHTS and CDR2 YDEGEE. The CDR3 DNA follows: TGTGCCAGCAGCCCTAGAGATAGCGGACGGGGTGGCTACACCTTC. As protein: CASSPRDSGRGGYTF.

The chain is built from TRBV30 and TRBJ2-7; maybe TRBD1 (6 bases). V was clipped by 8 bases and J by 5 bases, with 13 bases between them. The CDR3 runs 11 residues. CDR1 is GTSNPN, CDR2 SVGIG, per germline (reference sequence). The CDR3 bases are TGTGCCCACAGGGTAGTCGACGAGCAGTACTTC. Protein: CAHRVVDEQYF.

CDR3 sequence (DNA): TGTGCCAGCAGCCAAGGACAGCGGGCGTACTACGAGCAGTACTTC. Encoded protein: CASSQGQRAYYEQYF. J is TRBJ2-7 and V is TRBV14, with D maybe TRBD2 (6 bases). Germline values: CDR1 SGHDN, CDR2 FVKESK. The CDR3 loop spans 15 amino acids. V lost 1 base to trimming and J lost 3 bases, with 13 bases between them.

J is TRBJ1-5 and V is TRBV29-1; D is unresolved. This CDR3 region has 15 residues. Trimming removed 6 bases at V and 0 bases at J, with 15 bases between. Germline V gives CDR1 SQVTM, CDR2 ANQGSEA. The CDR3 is CSVIYRAYSNQPQHF. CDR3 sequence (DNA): TGCAGCGTCATCTACCGGGCCTATAGCAATCAGCCCCAGCATTTT.

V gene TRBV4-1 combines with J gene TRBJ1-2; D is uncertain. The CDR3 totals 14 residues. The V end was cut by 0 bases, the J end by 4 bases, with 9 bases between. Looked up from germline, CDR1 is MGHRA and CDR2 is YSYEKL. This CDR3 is CASSQEASVYGYTF. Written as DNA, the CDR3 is TGCGCCAGCAGCCAAGAGGCGTCAGTCTATGGCTACACCTTC.

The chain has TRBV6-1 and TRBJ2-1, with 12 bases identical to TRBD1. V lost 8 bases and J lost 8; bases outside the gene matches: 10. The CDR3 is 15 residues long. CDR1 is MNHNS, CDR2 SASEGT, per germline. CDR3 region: CASQDWGQGADEQFF. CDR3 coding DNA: TGTGCCAGCCAGGACTGGGGACAGGGGGCAGATGAGCAGTTCTTC.

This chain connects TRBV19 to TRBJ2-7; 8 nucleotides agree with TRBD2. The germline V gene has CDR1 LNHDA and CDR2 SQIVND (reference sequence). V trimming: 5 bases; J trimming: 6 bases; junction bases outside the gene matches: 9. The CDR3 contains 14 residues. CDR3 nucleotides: TGTGCCAGTAGTCGGGAGGGGGGAAGAAGCGAGCAGTACTTC. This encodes CASSREGGRSEQYF.

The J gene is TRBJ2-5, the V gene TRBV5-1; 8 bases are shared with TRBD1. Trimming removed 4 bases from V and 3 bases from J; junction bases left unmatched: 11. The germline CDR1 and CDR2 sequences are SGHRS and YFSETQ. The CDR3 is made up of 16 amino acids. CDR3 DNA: TGCGCCAGCAGCGACAGTCCAGGGACAGGAAAAGAGACCCAGTACTTC. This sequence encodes CASSDSPGTGKETQYF.

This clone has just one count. CDR3 in amino acids: CASSPQGADEKLFF. CDR3 coding DNA: TGCGCCAGCAGCCCACAGGGGGCGGATGAAAAACTGTTTTTT. The chain uses TRBV5-1 and TRBJ1-4; 9 bases line up with TRBD1. V shed 4 bases and J 6 bases; nucleotides not matched to a gene: 4. Germline CDR1 reads SGHRS; CDR2 reads YFSETQ. This CDR3 spans 14 amino acids.

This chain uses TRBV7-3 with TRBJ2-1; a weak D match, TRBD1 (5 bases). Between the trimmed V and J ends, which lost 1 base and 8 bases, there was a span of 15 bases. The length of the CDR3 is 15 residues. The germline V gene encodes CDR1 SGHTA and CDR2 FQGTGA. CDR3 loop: CASSLIPGWDDEQFF. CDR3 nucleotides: TGTGCCAGCAGCTTAATCCCAGGGTGGGATGATGAGCAGTTCTTC.

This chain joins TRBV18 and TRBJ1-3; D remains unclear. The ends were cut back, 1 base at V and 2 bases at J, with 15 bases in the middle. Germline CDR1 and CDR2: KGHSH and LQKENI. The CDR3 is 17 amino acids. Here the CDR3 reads CASSPQQTGSPGNTIYF. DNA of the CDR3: TGTGCCAGCTCACCACAACAAACGGGGAGTCCTGGAAACACCATATATTTT.

The CDR3: CASSFTQRGPYNEQFF. The CDR3 region has the DNA TGTGCCAGCAGCTTCACCCAGCGGGGCCCCTACAATGAGCAGTTCTTC. The chain has TRBV11-2 and TRBJ2-1, with TRBD2 identical over 7 bases. This CDR3 contains 16 residues. V lost 3 bases to trimming and J lost 2 bases; unmatched junction nucleotides: 7. Per germline, CDR1 SGHAT and CDR2 FQNNGV.

CDR3: CSVEETRDPTYEQYF. The CDR3 DNA reads as TGCAGCGTTGAAGAAACGAGGGACCCAACCTACGAGCAGTACTTC. This chain links TRBV29-1 with TRBJ2-7; D may match TRBD1 or TRBD2 (5 bases each). V was pared by 0 bases and J by 2 bases, with 14 bases between. CDR3 length: 15 residues. Germline V CDR1 and CDR2: SQVTM, ANQGSEA.

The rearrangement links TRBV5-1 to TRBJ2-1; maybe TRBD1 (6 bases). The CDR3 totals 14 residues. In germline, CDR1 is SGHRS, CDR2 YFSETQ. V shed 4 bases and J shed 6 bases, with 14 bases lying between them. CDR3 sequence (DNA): TGCGCCAGCAGCGGGGGCAGGGGTGGCAATGAGCAGTTCTTC. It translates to CASSGGRGGNEQFF.

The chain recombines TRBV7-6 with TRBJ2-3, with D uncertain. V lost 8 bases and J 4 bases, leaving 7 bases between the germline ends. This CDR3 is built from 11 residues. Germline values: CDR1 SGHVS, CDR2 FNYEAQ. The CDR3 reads CASGAADTQYF. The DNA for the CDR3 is TGTGCCAGCGGCGCAGCAGATACGCAGTATTTT.

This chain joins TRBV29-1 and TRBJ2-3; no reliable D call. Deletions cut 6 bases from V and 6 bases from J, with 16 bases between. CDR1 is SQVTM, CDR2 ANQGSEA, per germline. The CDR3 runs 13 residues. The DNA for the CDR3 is TGCAGCGTCCGGCCCCGGCTGAGGGATACGCAGTATTTT. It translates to CSVRPRLRDTQYF.

The DNA of the CDR3 is TGCGCCAGCAGCTTGGAAGGGACATATGGAGAGACCCAGTACTTC. Its translation is CASSLEGTYGETQYF. The J gene is TRBJ2-5, the V gene TRBV5-1; tentative D call: TRBD1 (6 bases). V shed 0 bases and J shed 4 bases, with 13 bases lying between them. The CDR3 totals 15 residues. Per the germline V gene, CDR1 is SGHRS and CDR2 is YFSETQ.

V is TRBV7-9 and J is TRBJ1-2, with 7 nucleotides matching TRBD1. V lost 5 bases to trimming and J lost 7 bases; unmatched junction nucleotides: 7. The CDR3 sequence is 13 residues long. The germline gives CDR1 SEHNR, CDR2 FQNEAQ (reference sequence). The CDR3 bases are TGTGCCAGCAGCCCGACAGGACAGGTTGGCTACACCTTC. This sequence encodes CASSPTGQVGYTF.

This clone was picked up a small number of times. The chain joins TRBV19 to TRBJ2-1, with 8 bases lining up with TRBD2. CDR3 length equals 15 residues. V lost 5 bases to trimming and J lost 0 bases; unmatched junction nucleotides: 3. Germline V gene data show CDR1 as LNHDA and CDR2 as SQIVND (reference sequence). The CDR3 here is CASSYGTSSYNEQFF. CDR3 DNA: TGTGCCAGTAGTTATGGGACTAGCTCCTACAATGAGCAGTTCTTC.

CDR3 nucleotide sequence: TGTGCCAGCAGCCACGAACCATCAGATACGCAGTATTTT. It codes for CASSHEPSDTQYF. The chain joins TRBV4-2 to TRBJ2-3, with unresolved D. The CDR3 has 13 amino acids. The V gene lost 3 bases and the J gene lost 4 bases, with 8 bases spanning the gap. Germline lookup yields CDR1 LGHNA and CDR2 YNFKEQ.